These 21 T cell receptor beta chains originate from one sample sequenced in a study of blood T cell repertoires in COVID-19. Clones were read by immunoSEQ multiplex PCR, and TCRdb kept only the in-frame ones, dropping some. This repertoire shows roughly 64,000 clones, approximately 83% found once; its top ten account for more than 0.95%. The sequenced material came from peripheral blood. The receptors were gathered from a man in his forties or fifties with acute or convalescent COVID-19.

This chain connects TRBV9 to TRBJ1-1; a weak D match, TRBD1 (5 bases). Trimming took 7 bases from V and 0 from J, leaving 10 bases between them. The CDR3 covers 13 residues. In germline, CDR1 is SGDLS, CDR2 YYNGEE. CDR3 loop: CASGLQVNTEAFF. The CDR3 bases are TGTGCCAGCGGCCTACAGGTGAACACTGAAGCTTTCTTT.

This chain connects TRBV6-5 to TRBJ2-7; tentatively, D is TRBD1 (6 bases). The germline CDR1 and CDR2 sequences are MNHEY and SVGAGI. The CDR3 contains 15 residues. The germline V and J ends were trimmed by 4 bases and 2 bases, with 15 bases remaining between them. The CDR3 nucleotides are TGTGCCAGCAGTTTCTCAGAAGACAGGCCCTACGAGCAGTACTTC. Its protein is CASSFSEDRPYEQYF.

The chain recombines TRBV28 with TRBJ1-5; 7 bases map to TRBD1. Trimming took 7 bases from V and 4 from J; bases not matched to a gene: 1. Germline V CDR1 and CDR2: MDHEN, SYDVKM. The CDR3 length is 12 residues. The CDR3 sequence is CASNRGNQPQHF. The CDR3, as DNA: TGTGCCAGCAACAGGGGAAATCAGCCCCAGCATTTT.

This chain links TRBV6-6 with TRBJ1-1; D might be TRBD1 (5 bases). The germline V gene encodes CDR1 MNHNY and CDR2 SVGAGI (reference sequence). CDR3 length: 12 residues. V lost 4 bases and J 7 bases, leaving 10 bases between the germline ends. CDR3 coding DNA: TGTGCCAGCAGTTTGACAGATCTTGAAGCTTTCTTT. Translation: CASSLTDLEAFF.

This clone was seen a single time. The rearrangement uses TRBV25-1 and TRBJ1-1; 10 bases are a match to TRBD1. Germline V gene sequence: CDR1 MGHDK, CDR2 SYGVNS. This CDR3 has 15 amino acids. V lost 2 bases and J lost 14; bases outside the gene matches: 14. CDR3 region: CASSENRGTGAPGFF. The CDR3 DNA follows: TGTGCCAGCAGTGAAAACAGGGGGACAGGGGCTCCGGGATTCTTT. Variable domain in full (rest from reference TRBV25-1 and TRBJ1-1): EADIYQTPRYLVIGTGKKITLECSQTMGHDKMYWYQQDPGMELHLIHYSYGVNSTEKGDLSSESTVSRIRTEHFPLTLESARPSHTSQYLCASSENRGTGAPGFFGQGTRLTVV.

This clone appeared once. CDR3 coding DNA: TGTGCCAGCAGCTTAGTTGTGGGAGACGGCTACACCTTC. Its translation: CASSLVVGDGYTF. The rearrangement uses TRBV7-2 and TRBJ1-2, with unresolved D. This CDR3 has 13 amino acids. V shed 1 base and J shed 8 bases, with 11 bases lying between them. Germline-derived CDR1 and CDR2 are SGHTA and FQGNSA.

J is TRBJ2-1 and V is TRBV29-1; the D gene is possibly TRBD2 (6 bases). This CDR3 spans 16 amino acids. From germline, CDR1 is SQVTM and CDR2 ANQGSEA. The CDR3 DNA follows: TGCAGTATCAGGAGGGGCCCCTCTAGCTCCTACAATGAGCAGTTCTTC. Its protein is CSIRRGPSSSYNEQFF.

The gene calls are TRBV2 and TRBJ1-5, with 8 bases matching TRBD1. Per germline, CDR1 SNHLY and CDR2 FYNNEI. V lost 4 bases, J lost 9 bases, and 14 bases stayed unmatched. CDR3 length equals 16 residues. Here the CDR3 DNA reads TGTGCCAGCAGTGGGAGACAGGGGTCTTCGAAGGGGCCCCAGCATTTT. Its protein product is CASSGRQGSSKGPQHF.

The chain uses TRBV15 and TRBJ2-3, with D possibly matching TRBD2 (6 bases). This CDR3 is 15 amino acids long. CDR1 LNHNV and CDR2 YYDKDF come from the germline V gene (reference sequence). V lost 1 base and J 2 bases, leaving 10 bases between the germline ends. The CDR3 sequence: CATSRGAGSTDTQYF. CDR3 sequence (DNA): TGTGCCACCAGCAGAGGGGCGGGGTCCACAGATACGCAGTATTTT.

The chain recombines TRBV2 with TRBJ1-5, with TRBD1 matching 8 bases. Looked up from germline, CDR1 is SNHLY and CDR2 is FYNNEI. This CDR3 is 13 amino acids long. V dropped 7 bases and J dropped 4; count of bases not matched to a gene: 3. DNA of the CDR3: TGTGCCAGCAACAGGGGGAGAAATCAGCCCCAGCATTTT. Amino acids: CASNRGRNQPQHF.

The chain couples TRBV20-1 to TRBJ1-2; no reliable D call. From germline, CDR1 is DFQATT and CDR2 SNEGSKA (reference sequence). This CDR3 is 11 amino acids long. With 0 bases removed from V and 4 bases from J, the gap between germline ends came to 3 bases. The CDR3 loop reads CSARDIYGYTF. Written as DNA, the CDR3 is TGCAGTGCTAGAGATATCTATGGCTACACCTTC.

This chain links TRBV29-1 with TRBJ1-3; 8 bases line up with TRBD1. The CDR3 extends over 14 amino acids. The germline V gene encodes CDR1 SQVTM and CDR2 ANQGSEA. V dropped 3 bases and J dropped 0; count of bases not matched to a gene: 1. The CDR3 sequence is CSVDDRGSGNTIYF. The CDR3 bases are TGCAGCGTTGACGACAGGGGCTCTGGAAACACCATATATTTT.

The V and J genes are TRBV11-3 and TRBJ1-3, with D possibly being TRBD1 (6 bases). Trimming removed 3 bases at V and 5 bases at J, with 11 bases between. CDR1 and CDR2 from the germline V gene are SGHNT and YENEEA. CDR3 length: 14 amino acids. CDR3 region: CASSFRGPRNTIYF. CDR3 DNA: TGTGCCAGCAGCTTCAGGGGACCTCGAAACACCATATATTTT.

V gene TRBV5-1 combines with J gene TRBJ1-6, with 9 positions matching TRBD1. The CDR3 totals 15 residues. From germline, CDR1 is SGHRS and CDR2 YFSETQ. V lost 3 bases, J lost 8 bases, and 6 bases stayed unmatched. CDR3: CASSWLGQGYSPLHF. In DNA form, the CDR3 reads TGCGCCAGCAGCTGGTTGGGACAGGGATATTCACCCCTCCACTTT.

The V call is TRBV2, the J call TRBJ1-1, with TRBD1 matching over 8 bases. The CDR3 length is 16 residues. Trimming removed 8 bases from V and 2 bases from J; junction bases left unmatched: 13. Germline values: CDR1 SNHLY, CDR2 FYNNEI. The CDR3 DNA reads as TGTGCCAGCGCAGGGGGCCTTGGTCTCGGAAACACTGAAGCTTTCTTT. It codes for CASAGGLGLGNTEAFF.

The V call is TRBV25-1, the J call TRBJ1-1; tentative D call: TRBD1 (6 bases). V was pared by 1 base and J by 3 bases, with 15 bases between. Germline assignment: CDR1 MGHDK and CDR2 SYGVNS. This CDR3 has 16 amino acids. CDR3 in amino acids: CASSEFSGGRDTEAFF. The CDR3 nucleotides read TGTGCCAGCAGTGAATTTAGCGGGGGGCGGGACACTGAAGCTTTCTTT.

The rearrangement joins TRBV5-6 to TRBJ1-1; D is possibly TRBD1 (5 bases). The CDR3 extends over 15 amino acids. Trimming took 4 bases from V and 3 from J, leaving 16 bases between them. CDR1 and CDR2 (germline): SGHDT, YYEEEE. CDR3: CASSREVTTDTEAFF. In DNA, the CDR3 is TGTGCCAGCAGCCGCGAGGTAACGACAGACACTGAAGCTTTCTTT.

This chain joins TRBV9 and TRBJ1-2; D unclear. The V gene lost 6 bases and the J gene lost 4 bases, with 19 bases spanning the gap. The length of the CDR3 is 15 residues. Germline loops: CDR1 SGDLS, CDR2 YYNGEE. CDR3 sequence reads: CASTRARDFGYGYTF. The CDR3 DNA sequence: TGTGCCAGCACTCGGGCCCGGGATTTTGGCTATGGCTACACCTTC.

This chain connects TRBV5-6 to TRBJ2-7; D might be TRBD1 (6 bases). Trimming left V 2 bases short and J 6 bases short, with 12 bases between. Germline CDR1 is SGHDT and CDR2 is YYEEEE. The CDR3 spans 13 residues. The CDR3 DNA is TGTGCCAGCAGCTTACCATCAGGGGTCGAGCAGTACTTC. Protein product: CASSLPSGVEQYF.

Comment on this clone: Additional DNA sequences in this sample encode the identical CDR3. This chain uses TRBV15 with TRBJ1-5, with D possibly matching TRBD1 (5 bases). Germline CDR1 reads LNHNV; CDR2 reads YYDKDF (reference sequence). V lost 3 bases to trimming and J lost 3 bases, with 9 bases between them. The CDR3 covers 14 residues. CDR3 in DNA: TGTGCCACCAGCAGGACAGTATCCAATCAGCCCCAGCATTTT. This encodes CATSRTVSNQPQHF.

This chain connects TRBV7-8 to TRBJ1-3; 9 nucleotides align to TRBD1. This CDR3 is built from 15 residues. Germline V lookup: CDR1 SGHVS, CDR2 FQNEAQ. Trimming removed 5 bases from V and 7 bases from J; junction bases left unmatched: 9. The CDR3 loop is CASSQGDRDWNTIYF. CDR3 in DNA: TGTGCCAGCAGCCAGGGGGACAGGGATTGGAACACCATATATTTT. Full variable domain (rest looked up from reference TRBV7-8 and TRBJ1-3): GAGVSQSPRYKVAKRGQDVALRCDPISGHVSLFWYQQALGQGPEFLTYFQNEAQLDKSGLPSDRFFAERPEGSVSTLKIQRTQQEDSAVYLCASSQGDRDWNTIYFGEGSWLTVV.